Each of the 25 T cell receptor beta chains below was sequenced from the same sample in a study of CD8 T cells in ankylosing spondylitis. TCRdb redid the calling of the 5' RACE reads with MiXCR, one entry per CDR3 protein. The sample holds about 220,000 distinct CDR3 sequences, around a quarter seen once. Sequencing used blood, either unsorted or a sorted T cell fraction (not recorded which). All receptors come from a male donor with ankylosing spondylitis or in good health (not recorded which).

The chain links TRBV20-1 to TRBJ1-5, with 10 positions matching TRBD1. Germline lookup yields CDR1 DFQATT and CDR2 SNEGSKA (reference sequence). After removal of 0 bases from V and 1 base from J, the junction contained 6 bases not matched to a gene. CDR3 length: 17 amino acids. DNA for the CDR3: TGCAGTGCTAGAGATCGACAGGGGGCGCAGAGCAATCAGCCCCAGCATTTT. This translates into CSARDRQGAQSNQPQHF.

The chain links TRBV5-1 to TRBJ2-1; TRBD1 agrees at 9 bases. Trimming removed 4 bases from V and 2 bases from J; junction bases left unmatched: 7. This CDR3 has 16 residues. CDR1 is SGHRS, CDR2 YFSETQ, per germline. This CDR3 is CASSPNTGGAYNEQFF. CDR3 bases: TGCGCCAGCAGCCCCAACACAGGGGGCGCCTACAATGAGCAGTTCTTC.

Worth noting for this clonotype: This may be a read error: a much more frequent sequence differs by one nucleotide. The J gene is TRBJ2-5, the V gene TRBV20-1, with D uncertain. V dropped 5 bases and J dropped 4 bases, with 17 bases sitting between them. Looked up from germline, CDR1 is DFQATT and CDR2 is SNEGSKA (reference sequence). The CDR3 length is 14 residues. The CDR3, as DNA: TGCAGTGCTCATAGGTCTGCGCTGATAGAGACCCAGTACTTC. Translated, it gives CSAHRSALIETQYF.

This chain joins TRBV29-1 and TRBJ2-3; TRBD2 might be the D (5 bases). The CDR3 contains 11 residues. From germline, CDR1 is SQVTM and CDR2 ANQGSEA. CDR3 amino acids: CSGSVGDTQYF. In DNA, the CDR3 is TGCAGTGGGAGTGTCGGAGATACGCAGTATTTT.

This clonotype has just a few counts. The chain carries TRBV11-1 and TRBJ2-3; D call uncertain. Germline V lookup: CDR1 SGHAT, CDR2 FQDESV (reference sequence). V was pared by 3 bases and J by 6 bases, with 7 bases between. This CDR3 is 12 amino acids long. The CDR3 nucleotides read TGTGCCAGCAGCTTCGCAGCTGATACGCAGTATTTT. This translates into CASSFAADTQYF.

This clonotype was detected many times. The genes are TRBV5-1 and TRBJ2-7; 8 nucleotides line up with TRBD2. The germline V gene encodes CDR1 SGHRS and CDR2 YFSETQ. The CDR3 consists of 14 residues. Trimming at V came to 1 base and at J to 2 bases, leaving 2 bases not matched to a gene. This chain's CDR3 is CASSLRTSTYEQYF. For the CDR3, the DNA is TGCGCCAGCAGCTTGCGGACTAGCACCTACGAGCAGTACTTC.

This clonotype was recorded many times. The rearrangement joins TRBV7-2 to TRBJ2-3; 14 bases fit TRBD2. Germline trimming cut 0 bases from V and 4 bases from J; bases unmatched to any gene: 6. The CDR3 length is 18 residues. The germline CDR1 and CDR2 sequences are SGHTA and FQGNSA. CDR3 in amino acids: CASSLAGTSGSKADTQYF. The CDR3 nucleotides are TGTGCCAGCAGCTTAGCGGGGACTAGCGGGAGCAAAGCAGATACGCAGTATTTT.

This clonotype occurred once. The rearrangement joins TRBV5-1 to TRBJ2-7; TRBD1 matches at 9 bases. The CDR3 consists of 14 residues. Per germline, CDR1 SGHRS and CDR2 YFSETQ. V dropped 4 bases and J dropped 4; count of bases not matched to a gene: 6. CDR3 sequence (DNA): TGCGCCAGCAGCCAGCCGGGACAGGGTTACGAGCAGTACTTC. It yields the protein CASSQPGQGYEQYF.

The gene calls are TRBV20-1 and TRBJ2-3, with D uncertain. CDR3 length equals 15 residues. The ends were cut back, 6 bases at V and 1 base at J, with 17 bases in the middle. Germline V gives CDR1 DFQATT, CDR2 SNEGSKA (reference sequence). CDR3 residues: CSAKTPGPGTDTQYF. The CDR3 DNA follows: TGCAGTGCAAAGACACCCGGGCCCGGCACAGATACGCAGTATTTT.

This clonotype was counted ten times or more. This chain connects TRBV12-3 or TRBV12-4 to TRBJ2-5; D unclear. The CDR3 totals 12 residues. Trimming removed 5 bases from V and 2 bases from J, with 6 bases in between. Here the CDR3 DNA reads TGTGCCAGCAGTCTCCGTCAAGAGACCCAGTACTTC. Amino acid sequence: CASSLRQETQYF.

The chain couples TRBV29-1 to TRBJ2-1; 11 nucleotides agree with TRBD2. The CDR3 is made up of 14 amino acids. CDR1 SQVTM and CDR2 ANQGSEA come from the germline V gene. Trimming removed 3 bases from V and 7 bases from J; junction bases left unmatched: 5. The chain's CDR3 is CSVEKLAGENEQFF. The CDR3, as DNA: TGCAGCGTTGAGAAACTAGCGGGAGAGAATGAGCAGTTCTTC.

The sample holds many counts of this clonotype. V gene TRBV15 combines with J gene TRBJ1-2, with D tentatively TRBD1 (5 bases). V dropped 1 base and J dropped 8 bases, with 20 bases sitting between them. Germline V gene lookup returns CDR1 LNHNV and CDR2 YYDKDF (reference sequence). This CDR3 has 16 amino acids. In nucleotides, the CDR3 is TGTGCCACCAGCAGAGGTGGGAGGGACCTGGACGGAGGCTACACCTTC. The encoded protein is CATSRGGRDLDGGYTF.

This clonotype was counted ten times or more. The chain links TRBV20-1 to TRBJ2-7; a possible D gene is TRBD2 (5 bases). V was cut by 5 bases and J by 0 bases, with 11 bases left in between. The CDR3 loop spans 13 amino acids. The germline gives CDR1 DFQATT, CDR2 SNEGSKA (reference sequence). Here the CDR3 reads CSASSGSSYEQYF. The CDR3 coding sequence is TGCAGTGCTTCAAGCGGCAGCTCCTACGAGCAGTACTTC.

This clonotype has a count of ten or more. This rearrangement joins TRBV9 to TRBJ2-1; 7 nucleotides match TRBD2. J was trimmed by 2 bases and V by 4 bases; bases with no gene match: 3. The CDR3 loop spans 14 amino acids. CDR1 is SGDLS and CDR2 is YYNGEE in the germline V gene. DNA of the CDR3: TGTGCCAGCAGCAAGAGCGGGACCTACAATGAGCAGTTCTTC. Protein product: CASSKSGTYNEQFF.

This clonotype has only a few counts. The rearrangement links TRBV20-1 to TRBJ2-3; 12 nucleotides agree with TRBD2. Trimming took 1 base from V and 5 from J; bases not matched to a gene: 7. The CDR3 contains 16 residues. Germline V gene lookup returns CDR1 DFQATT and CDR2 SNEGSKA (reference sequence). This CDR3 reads CSARGLAGAREDTQYF. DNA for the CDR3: TGCAGTGCTAGAGGACTAGCGGGAGCTCGTGAAGATACGCAGTATTTT.

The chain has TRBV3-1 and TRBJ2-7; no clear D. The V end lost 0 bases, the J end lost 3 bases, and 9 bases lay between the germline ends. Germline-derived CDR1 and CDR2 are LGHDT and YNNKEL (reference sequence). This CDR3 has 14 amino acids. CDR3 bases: TGTGCCAGCAGCCAAGATGTCGGTGTCTACGAGCAGTACTTC. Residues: CASSQDVGVYEQYF.

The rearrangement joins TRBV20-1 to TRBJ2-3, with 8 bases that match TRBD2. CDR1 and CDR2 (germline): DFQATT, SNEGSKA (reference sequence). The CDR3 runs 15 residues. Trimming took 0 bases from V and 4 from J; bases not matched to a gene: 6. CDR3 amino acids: CSARDGAGASDTQYF. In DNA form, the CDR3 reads TGCAGTGCTAGAGATGGAGCGGGAGCCTCAGATACGCAGTATTTT.

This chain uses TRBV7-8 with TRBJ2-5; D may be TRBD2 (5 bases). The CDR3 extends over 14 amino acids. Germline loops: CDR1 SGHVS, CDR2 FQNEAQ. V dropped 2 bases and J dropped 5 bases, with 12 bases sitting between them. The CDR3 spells CASSLTPERETQYF. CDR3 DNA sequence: TGTGCCAGCAGCTTAACGCCAGAGCGGGAGACCCAGTACTTC.

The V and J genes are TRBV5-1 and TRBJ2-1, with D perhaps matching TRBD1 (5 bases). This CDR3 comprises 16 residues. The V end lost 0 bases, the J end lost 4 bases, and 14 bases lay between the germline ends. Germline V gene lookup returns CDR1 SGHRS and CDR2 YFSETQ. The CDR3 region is CASSLEGQGIYNEQFF. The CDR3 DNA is TGCGCCAGCAGCTTGGAGGGGCAGGGAATATACAATGAGCAGTTCTTC.

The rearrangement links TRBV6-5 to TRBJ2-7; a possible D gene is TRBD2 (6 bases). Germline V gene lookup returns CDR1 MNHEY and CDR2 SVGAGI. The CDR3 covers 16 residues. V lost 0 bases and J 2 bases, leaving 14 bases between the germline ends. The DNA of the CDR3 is TGTGCCAGCAGTTACTCGGGCGGGGTTAGTGCCTACGAGCAGTACTTC. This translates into CASSYSGGVSAYEQYF.

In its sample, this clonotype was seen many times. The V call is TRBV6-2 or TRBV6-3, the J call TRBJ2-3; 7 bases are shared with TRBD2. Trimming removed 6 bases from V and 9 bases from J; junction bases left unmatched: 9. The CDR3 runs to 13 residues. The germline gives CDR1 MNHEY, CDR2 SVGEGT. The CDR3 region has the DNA TGTGCCAGCAGCGAAAGGACTAGAGGCACGCAGTATTTT. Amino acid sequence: CASSERTRGTQYF.

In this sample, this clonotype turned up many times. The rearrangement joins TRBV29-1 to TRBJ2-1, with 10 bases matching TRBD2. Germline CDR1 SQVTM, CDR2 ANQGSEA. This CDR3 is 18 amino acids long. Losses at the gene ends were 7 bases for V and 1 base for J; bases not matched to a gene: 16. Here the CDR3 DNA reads TGCAGCGGCCTGAGCCTAGCGGGAGTATGGGGGTCCTACAATGAGCAGTTCTTC. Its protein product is CSGLSLAGVWGSYNEQFF.

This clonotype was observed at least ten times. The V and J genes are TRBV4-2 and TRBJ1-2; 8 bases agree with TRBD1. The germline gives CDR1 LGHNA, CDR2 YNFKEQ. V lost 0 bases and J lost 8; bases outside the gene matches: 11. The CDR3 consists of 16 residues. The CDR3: CASSQDMTGVEKGYTF. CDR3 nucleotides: TGTGCCAGCAGCCAAGATATGACAGGGGTTGAAAAGGGCTACACCTTC.

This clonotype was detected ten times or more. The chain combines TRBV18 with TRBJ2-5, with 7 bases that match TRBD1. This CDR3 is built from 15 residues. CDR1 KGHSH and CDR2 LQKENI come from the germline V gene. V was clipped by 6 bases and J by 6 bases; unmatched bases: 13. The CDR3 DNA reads TGTGCCAGCTCCACTCCACAGGGGATTGTTCAGACCCAGTACTTC. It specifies CASSTPQGIVQTQYF.

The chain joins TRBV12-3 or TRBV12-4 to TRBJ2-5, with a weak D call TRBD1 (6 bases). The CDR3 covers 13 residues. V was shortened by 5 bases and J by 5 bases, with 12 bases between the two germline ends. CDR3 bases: TGTGCCAGCAGTACCTGGACAGAGGAGACCCAGTACTTC. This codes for CASSTWTEETQYF.